Given below is one TCR beta chain in context. Its antigen remains unknown. These data come from a study of human T cells and chemical hapten exposure. Overall study: Donors were sensitized with 2% DPC on the upper inner arm. Study-level points and caveats: The number of TCRs above 1 in 1000 frequency did not change after DPC sensitization.

MiXCR, applied by TCRdb to the RACE reads, yields one record per CDR3 protein. The sample includes under 100,000 distinct CDR3 sequences, approximately 9% of them seen just once. The CDR3 covers 13 residues. Trimming left V 8 bases short and J 2 bases short, with 10 bases between. Germline V gene data show CDR1 as LNHDA and CDR2 as SQIVND (reference sequence). The time point denotes: pre-sensitization, week 0. As to treatment: therapeutic diphenylcyclopropenone sensitization with weekly scalp DPC. Alopecia patients deemed DPC-suitable, aged 18 to 70, excluding pregnancy. The clonotype was recovered from a man in his forties with alopecia areata. Some clones in this sample may be carry-over from other donors' samples. Sample: whole blood, taken in connection with sensitization to the hapten diphenylcyclopropenone (DPC). This chain uses TRBV19 with TRBJ1-5; unclear D gene. The CDR3 bases are TGTGCCAGTGCGGAGGGCGGCAATCAGCCCCAGCATTTT. This sequence encodes CASAEGGNQPQHF.